This entry lists 25 T cell receptor beta chains sequenced from one sample in a study of T cell responses to AZD1222 COVID-19 vaccine. Sequencing was performed with immunoSEQ multiplex PCR; in TCRdb, only in-frame clones are kept and a portion is missing. The sample has some 86,000 clones, around 81% seen once. Specimen: peripheral blood, collected on day 0 of AZD1222 vaccination. The source of these receptors is an adult in good health.

The V call is TRBV4-1, the J call TRBJ1-6, with a weak D call TRBD1 (5 bases). Trimming shortened V by 1 base and J by 10 bases, and 20 bases separated the two germline ends. The CDR3 loop spans 17 amino acids. CDR1 and CDR2 (germline): MGHRA, YSYEKL. The CDR3 reads CASSQAETVGLWSPLHF. In nucleotides, the CDR3 is TGCGCCAGCAGCCAAGCAGAGACAGTAGGTTTATGGTCACCCCTCCACTTT.

J is TRBJ1-2 and V is TRBV28; 8 nucleotides align to TRBD1. V was clipped by 6 bases and J by 2 bases; unmatched bases: 2. This CDR3 contains 13 residues. Germline loops: CDR1 MDHEN, CDR2 SYDVKM. The CDR3 DNA sequence: TGTGCCAGCAGCCCAGGGGGCAACTATGGCTACACCTTC. Translation: CASSPGGNYGYTF.

This chain uses TRBV7-9 with TRBJ2-7; TRBD2 agrees at 7 bases. This CDR3 is 12 amino acids long. Germline CDR1 reads SEHNR; CDR2 reads FQNEAQ (reference sequence). Trimming took 8 bases from V and 2 from J; bases not matched to a gene: 3. This CDR3 is CASGLGTYEQYF. CDR3 DNA sequence: TGTGCCAGCGGACTAGGCACCTACGAGCAGTACTTC.

V is TRBV7-7 and J is TRBJ2-2, with D possibly TRBD1 on 5 matching bases. V was cut by 5 bases and J by 0 bases, with 16 bases left in between. The CDR3 runs to 17 residues. Germline V lookup: CDR1 SSHAT, CDR2 FNYEAQ (reference sequence). Here the CDR3 DNA reads TGTGCCAGCAGCCCACTCCGACAGTTAACGAACACCGGGGAGCTGTTTTTT. It codes for CASSPLRQLTNTGELFF.

Here the CDR3 DNA reads TGTGCCAGTAGTACGGGACACCGGAGAGGCTACACCTTC. Residues: CASSTGHRRGYTF. J is TRBJ1-2 and V is TRBV19; weak D call: TRBD1 (6 bases). V was trimmed by 4 bases and J by 8 bases, leaving 14 bases between them. The CDR3 is made up of 13 amino acids. Germline V gene sequence: CDR1 LNHDA, CDR2 SQIVND (reference sequence).

The rearrangement joins TRBV3-1 (or the pseudogene TRBV3-2) to TRBJ2-3; D gene unclear. The CDR3 sequence is 12 residues long. Germline CDR1 and CDR2: LGHDT and YNNKEL (reference sequence). V was shortened by 4 bases and J by 2 bases, with 4 bases between the two germline ends. The CDR3 loop reads CASSLDTDTQYF. The CDR3 DNA follows: TGTGCCAGCAGCCTCGACACAGATACGCAGTATTTT.

The chain is built from TRBV7-8 and TRBJ1-1, with D perhaps TRBD1 (5 bases). V was pared by 5 bases and J by 2 bases, with 18 bases between. CDR3 length: 16 residues. Germline V CDR1 and CDR2: SGHVS, FQNEAQ. CDR3 sequence reads: CASSQANRGGNTEAFF. CDR3 DNA: TGTGCCAGCAGCCAAGCAAACCGGGGGGGAAACACTGAAGCTTTCTTT.

This chain links TRBV19 with TRBJ2-3; D is perhaps TRBD2 (6 bases). Per germline, CDR1 LNHDA and CDR2 SQIVND (reference sequence). The CDR3 extends over 15 amino acids. With 3 bases removed from V and 0 bases from J, the gap between germline ends came to 10 bases. The CDR3 DNA reads as TGTGCCAGTAGTATCTCCAGCGGGAGCACAGATACGCAGTATTTT. It codes for CASSISSGSTDTQYF.

The chain links TRBV6-5 to TRBJ1-1, with D maybe TRBD1 (6 bases). With 2 bases removed from V and 0 bases from J, the gap between germline ends came to 10 bases. Germline V gene lookup returns CDR1 MNHEY and CDR2 SVGAGI. This CDR3 contains 15 residues. DNA for the CDR3: TGTGCCAGCAGTTACACGGGGGCGGTGAACACTGAAGCTTTCTTT. Its protein product is CASSYTGAVNTEAFF.

The genes are TRBV6-5 and TRBJ1-1; possible D gene TRBD1, 6 bases. V lost 9 bases to trimming and J lost 4 bases, with 15 bases between them. The CDR3 has 13 residues. Germline-derived CDR1 and CDR2 are MNHEY and SVGAGI. The CDR3 nucleotides are TGTGCCAGTAGAAATGGGGGGCGCACTGAAGCTTTCTTT. Encoded protein: CASRNGGRTEAFF.

This clone was seen only a few times. V usage is TRBV7-9 and J usage is TRBJ2-2; the match to TRBD1 covers 7 bases. The CDR3 runs to 13 residues. The J segment lost 7 bases and the V segment lost 5 bases, leaving 4 bases of the junction unmatched. Germline loops: CDR1 SEHNR, CDR2 FQNEAQ (reference sequence). For the CDR3, the DNA is TGTGCCAGCAGCCGACAGGGTAGCGGGGAGCTGTTTTTT. Its translation is CASSRQGSGELFF. Filled out from reference TRBV7-9 and TRBJ2-2, the complete variable domain reads DTGVSQNPRHKITKRGQNVTFRCDPISEHNRLYWYRQTLGQGPEFLTYFQNEAQLEKSRLLSDRFSAERPKGSFSTLEIQRTEQGDSAMYLCASSRQGSGELFFGEGSRLTVL.

This clone was detected only once. CDR3 residues: CASSGRGGGQPQHF. CDR3 in DNA: TGTGCCAGCAGCGGCAGGGGGGGAGGACAGCCCCAGCATTTT. V is TRBV14 and J is TRBJ1-5, with TRBD1 matching over 7 bases. Germline V CDR1 and CDR2: SGHDN, FVKESK. V lost 5 bases, J lost 7 bases, and 8 bases stayed unmatched. CDR3 length equals 14 residues.

This chain joins TRBV11-2 and TRBJ2-7; D not resolved. In germline, CDR1 is SGHAT, CDR2 FQNNGV. V lost 7 bases to trimming and J lost 0 bases, with 13 bases between them. The CDR3 consists of 14 residues. The CDR3 DNA sequence: TGTGCCAGCAACTTGGGGATGAGCTCCTACGAGCAGTACTTC. This gives the protein CASNLGMSSYEQYF.

V usage is TRBV20-1 and J usage is TRBJ1-1; no clear D. V was shortened by 6 bases and J by 4 bases, with 9 bases between the two germline ends. CDR1 and CDR2 (germline): DFQATT, SNEGSKA (reference sequence). This CDR3 has 11 amino acids. CDR3 DNA: TGCAGTGCATCGATCGGCACTGAAGCTTTCTTT. Translating gives CSASIGTEAFF.

CDR3 sequence: CASSPRSVLGRETEAFF. The CDR3 nucleotides are TGTGCCAGCAGTCCCCGCTCCGTTTTGGGTCGGGAGACTGAAGCTTTCTTT. V gene TRBV6-6 combines with J gene TRBJ1-1; no reliable D call. Germline V gene data show CDR1 as MNHNY and CDR2 as SVGAGI (reference sequence). The CDR3 extends over 17 amino acids. V lost 5 bases and J 5 bases, leaving 24 bases between the germline ends.

This clone was picked up one time. CDR3 sequence: CASSLLAGAYNEQFF. Written as DNA, the CDR3 is TGTGCCAGCAGCTTATTAGCGGGAGCCTACAATGAGCAGTTCTTC. The V gene is TRBV11-3, the J gene TRBJ2-1, with 9 bases aligning to TRBD2. The V gene end was trimmed by 2 bases and the J gene end by 2 bases; junction bases not matched to a gene: 1. There are 15 residues in the CDR3. CDR1 is SGHNT and CDR2 is YENEEA in the germline V gene.

The CDR3 region has the DNA TGCGCCAGCAGCTTGGAACGGGTGAACACTGAAGCTTTCTTT. Residues: CASSLERVNTEAFF. The chain links TRBV5-1 to TRBJ1-1; no clear D gene. The CDR3 has 14 residues. Trimming took 0 bases from V and 0 from J, leaving 6 bases between them. Germline values: CDR1 SGHRS, CDR2 YFSETQ.

This clone was counted only a few times. The chain links TRBV9 to TRBJ2-1; 10 nucleotides match TRBD1. The CDR3 has 15 amino acids. V shed 3 bases and J 8 bases; nucleotides not matched to a gene: 8. Germline lookup yields CDR1 SGDLS and CDR2 YYNGEE. As DNA, the CDR3 is TGTGCCAGCAGCGGTCGGACAGGGGGTCTCGATGAGCAGTTCTTC. This sequence encodes CASSGRTGGLDEQFF.

The J gene is TRBJ1-1, the V gene TRBV11-2, with no clear D. Germline V gives CDR1 SGHAT, CDR2 FQNNGV. The CDR3 extends over 11 amino acids. Deletions cut 5 bases from V and 8 bases from J, with 9 bases between. CDR3 sequence (DNA): TGTGCCAGCAGCCGAGTTTTGGAAGCTTTCTTT. Translated, it gives CASSRVLEAFF.

The chain uses TRBV11-3 and TRBJ1-5, with a possible D match to TRBD1 (5 bases). The CDR3 has 19 residues. The germline V gene encodes CDR1 SGHNT and CDR2 YENEEA. V lost 1 base, J lost 5 bases, and 24 bases lay in between. The CDR3 DNA reads as TGTGCCAGCAGCTTAGTGAGAGGGTTGCCAGGGAGAGCGGATCAGCCCCAGCATTTT. The encoded protein is CASSLVRGLPGRADQPQHF.

V and J are TRBV9 and TRBJ1-3; no clear D. Deletions cut 0 bases from V and 0 bases from J, with 16 bases between. Germline loops: CDR1 SGDLS, CDR2 YYNGEE. This CDR3 spans 18 amino acids. The CDR3: CASSVAPEILTSGNTIYF. As DNA, the CDR3 is TGTGCCAGCAGCGTAGCGCCCGAGATACTGACCTCTGGAAACACCATATATTTT.

This chain connects TRBV6-5 to TRBJ2-1, with TRBD2 as a possible D gene (5 bases). CDR3 size: 13 residues. Germline V gene lookup returns CDR1 MNHEY and CDR2 SVGAGI. V was shortened by 8 bases and J by 7 bases, with 15 bases between the two germline ends. Here the CDR3 DNA reads TGTGCCAGCCAATTACAGCCGGGGAATGAGCAGTTCTTC. Translated: CASQLQPGNEQFF.

This clone showed up just a few times. The V gene is TRBV7-8, the J gene TRBJ2-2; TRBD1 aligns across 7 bases. The J segment lost 5 bases and the V segment lost 2 bases, leaving 5 bases of the junction unmatched. The CDR3 loop spans 15 amino acids. CDR1 SGHVS and CDR2 FQNEAQ come from the germline V gene. This CDR3 is CASSLTGVETGELFF. DNA of the CDR3: TGTGCCAGCAGCTTAACAGGGGTGGAAACCGGGGAGCTGTTTTTT. The full variable domain, rest sourced from reference TRBV7-8 and TRBJ2-2, is GAGVSQSPRYKVAKRGQDVALRCDPISGHVSLFWYQQALGQGPEFLTYFQNEAQLDKSGLPSDRFFAERPEGSVSTLKIQRTQQEDSAVYLCASSLTGVETGELFFGEGSRLTVL.

The rearrangement uses TRBV11-2 and TRBJ1-2, with D possibly matching TRBD1 (6 bases). V lost 5 bases and J lost 4, with 17 bases in between. This CDR3 is built from 15 residues. CDR1 is SGHAT, CDR2 FQNNGV, per germline. The CDR3 DNA is TGTGCCAGCAGCCAACAGGGAACTTTTGGCTATGGCTACACCTTC. Its translation: CASSQQGTFGYGYTF. The entire variable domain, with the rest obtained from reference TRBV11-2 and TRBJ1-2, is as follows: EAGVAQSPRYKIIEKRQSVAFWCNPISGHATLYWYQQILGQGPKLLIQFQNNGVVDDSQLPKDRFSAERLKGVDSTLKIQPAKLEDSAVYLCASSQQGTFGYGYTFGSGTRLTVV.

This clone was observed a few times. The V and J genes are TRBV4-1 and TRBJ2-7; D is unresolved. Germline V lookup: CDR1 MGHRA, CDR2 YSYEKL. This CDR3 spans 15 amino acids. V was pared by 1 base and J by 2 bases, with 12 bases between. The CDR3 region has the DNA TGCGCCAGCAGCCAAGCGGCGGCCCTAACCTACGAGCAGTACTTC. Translation: CASSQAAALTYEQYF.